This note documents a single TCR beta chain sequence. Its target is not known. TCRdb analysed the 5' RACE reads with MiXCR anew, one entry per CDR3 protein. The table lists over 150,000 distinct CDR3 sequences, roughly 20% of them singletons. This specimen belongs to a study of T-cell memory formation after mild COVID-19. Findings and caveats of the study: Day 15 to 85 contracting clones showed balanced CD4/CD8; day 15 to 37 expanders favored CD4+.

Trimming at V came to 6 bases and at J to 4 bases, leaving 11 bases not matched to a gene. The germline CDR1 and CDR2 sequences are DFQATT and SNEGSKA (reference sequence). CDR3 length equals 14 residues. The sample taken for sequencing was PBMCs or a T cell subset sorted from them (not recorded which). The sequence derives from a man aged 18-30 years who had mild COVID-19 (a few samples of this study predate the infection). Cell type and time point are not known. The chain combines TRBV20-1 with TRBJ2-7; TRBD1 agrees at 8 bases. The CDR3 DNA follows: TGCAGTGCAAAAGGACAGGGATCCCCTTACGAGCAGTACGTC. This translates into CSAKGQGSPYEQYV.